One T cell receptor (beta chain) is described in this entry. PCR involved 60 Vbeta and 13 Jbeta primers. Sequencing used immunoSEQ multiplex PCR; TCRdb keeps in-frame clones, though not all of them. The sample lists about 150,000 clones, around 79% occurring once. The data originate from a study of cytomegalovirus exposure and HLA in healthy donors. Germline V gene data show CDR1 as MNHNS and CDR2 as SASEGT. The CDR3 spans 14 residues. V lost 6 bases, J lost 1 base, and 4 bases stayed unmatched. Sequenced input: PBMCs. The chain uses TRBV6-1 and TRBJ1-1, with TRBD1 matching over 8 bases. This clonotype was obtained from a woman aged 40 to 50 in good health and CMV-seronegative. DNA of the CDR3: TGTGCCAGCAGACGACAGGGGCAGAACACTGAAGCTTTCTTT. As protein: CASRRQGQNTEAFF.